This T cell receptor (beta chain) appears in the sequencing data of a study of CD8 T cells in ankylosing spondylitis. Regarding the study as a whole: In ankylosing spondylitis blood, a motif of fewer than 10 highly homologous TCR beta variants appeared characteristic.

The J segment lost 10 bases and the V segment lost 4 bases, leaving 5 bases of the junction unmatched. Looked up from germline, CDR1 is SGDLS and CDR2 is YYNGEE. This CDR3 comprises 12 residues. TCRdb passed the 5' RACE reads through MiXCR, listing each CDR3 protein once. The data show over 450,000 distinct CDR3 sequences, with more than 9.5% seen just once and 6.8% held by the top ten. Remarks on this clonotype: Antigen specificity is unknown.

V usage is TRBV9 and J usage is TRBJ2-1, with 7 bases matching TRBD1. Source material: blood, either unsorted or a sorted T cell fraction (not recorded which). The origin of this receptor is a male donor with ankylosing spondylitis. CDR3 in DNA: TGTGCCAGCAGCCTCGACAGGGCGGAGCAGTTCTTC. Its translation is CASSLDRAEQFF.